The 16 T cell receptor beta chains below come from one sample, sequenced in a study of graft-versus-host responses after intestinal transplantation. Libraries were prepared by immunoSEQ multiplex PCR; TCRdb keeps only in-frame clonotypes and omits some of them. The table lists under 65,000 clones, almost 95% of them singletons, with approximately 0.4% in the top ten. No antigen has been identified for these receptors. The source was unstimulated CD4+ T cells sorted from spleen or lymph node cells, collected before transplant. The receptors were gathered from a human donor who was the organ donor for an intestinal transplant.

The chain couples TRBV10-3 to TRBJ1-2; TRBD1 is a possible D gene (6 bases). CDR1 is ENHRY, CDR2 SYGVKD, per germline. This CDR3 contains 14 residues. Trimming cost V 0 bases and J 8 bases, with 13 bases left between them. In DNA, the CDR3 is TGTGCCATCAGTGAGTCCCAGGGGCTGGGAGGCTACACCTTC. It translates to CAISESQGLGGYTF.

The CDR3, as DNA: TGTGCCAGTAGTATGCGGGGTGACTATGGCTACACCTTC. Amino acid sequence: CASSMRGDYGYTF. The V call is TRBV19, the J call TRBJ1-2; D remains unclear. CDR1 is LNHDA, CDR2 SQIVND, per germline (reference sequence). This CDR3 spans 13 amino acids. V lost 3 bases and J lost 3, with 8 bases in between. Full variable domain (rest looked up from reference TRBV19 and TRBJ1-2): DGGITQSPKYLFRKEGQNVTLSCEQNLNHDAMYWYRQDPGQGLRLIYYSQIVNDFQKGDIAEGYSVSREKKESFPLTVTSAQKNPTAFYLCASSMRGDYGYTFGSGTRLTVV.

V gene TRBV7-2 combines with J gene TRBJ2-7; 7 nucleotides line up with TRBD1. Germline trimming cut 5 bases from V and 7 bases from J; bases unmatched to any gene: 5. This CDR3 region has 12 residues. Germline V CDR1 and CDR2: SGHTA, FQGNSA. The CDR3 DNA reads as TGTGCCAGCAGCCGACAGGGTAGAGAGCAGTACTTC. Protein: CASSRQGREQYF.

The chain has TRBV7-2 and TRBJ2-2; possible D gene TRBD2, 6 bases. V lost 1 base to trimming and J lost 6 bases, with 9 bases between them. The CDR3 sequence is 14 residues long. The V gene's germline CDR1 is SGHTA and CDR2 FQGNSA. The DNA for the CDR3 is TGTGCCAGCAGCTTAGTCAGGGAGGCCGGGGAGCTGTTTTTT. Protein sequence: CASSLVREAGELFF.

This clone appeared once. The gene calls are TRBV9 and TRBJ1-2, with TRBD1 matching 9 bases. With 0 bases clipped from V and 2 bases from J, the junction kept 17 bases outside the gene matches. Germline CDR1 reads SGDLS; CDR2 reads YYNGEE. This CDR3 has 20 residues. The CDR3 region is CASSVALLDRGTVFNYGYTF. CDR3 sequence (DNA): TGTGCCAGCAGCGTAGCATTGTTGGACAGGGGTACGGTCTTCAACTATGGCTACACCTTC.

V gene TRBV25-1 combines with J gene TRBJ1-2; D not resolved. The V gene's germline CDR1 is MGHDK and CDR2 SYGVNS. The CDR3 has 15 amino acids. V was pared by 1 base and J by 5 bases, with 14 bases between. In DNA form, the CDR3 reads TGTGCCAGCAGTGAATGGCGGCGGCCTCCTTATGGCTACACCTTC. Translating it yields CASSEWRRPPYGYTF.

This clone was seen once. This CDR3 reads CASSLLTDHLTGELFF. For the CDR3, the DNA is TGTGCCAGCAGCCTACTAACGGACCATCTTACCGGGGAGCTGTTTTTT. This rearrangement joins TRBV14 to TRBJ2-2; no definite D call. Trimming shortened V by 4 bases and J by 5 bases, and 17 bases separated the two germline ends. The CDR3 is made up of 16 amino acids. Germline CDR1 is SGHDN and CDR2 is FVKESK.

The V and J genes are TRBV7-9 and TRBJ2-7; 11 bases are shared with TRBD2. The germline V gene has CDR1 SEHNR and CDR2 FQNEAQ (reference sequence). The CDR3 runs to 16 residues. The V gene end was trimmed by 1 base and the J gene end by 3 bases; junction bases not matched to a gene: 5. The CDR3 coding sequence is TGTGCCAGCAGCTTAGGTAGCGGGGGGGCAAACTACGAGCAGTACTTC. Amino acid sequence: CASSLGSGGANYEQYF.

V is TRBV7-9 and J is TRBJ1-2, with D possibly matching TRBD1 (5 bases). Trimming removed 5 bases from V and 5 bases from J, with 12 bases in between. Germline CDR1 is SEHNR and CDR2 is FQNEAQ (reference sequence). The CDR3 is 13 residues long. The CDR3 DNA follows: TGTGCCAGCAGCCGGGACGGACTATATGGCTACACCTTC. As protein: CASSRDGLYGYTF.

The chain couples TRBV18 to TRBJ1-1; 7 bases line up with TRBD1. The ends lost 4 bases at V and 5 bases at J; junction bases unmatched: 16. Germline V gene data show CDR1 as KGHSH and CDR2 as LQKENI. This CDR3 is built from 17 residues. The CDR3 DNA sequence: TGTGCCAGCTCACTTTTGACAGGGCAGGAAAGGAGGACTGAAGCTTTCTTT. Residues: CASSLLTGQERRTEAFF.

V gene TRBV10-3 combines with J gene TRBJ2-1; D is unresolved. Germline V gives CDR1 ENHRY, CDR2 SYGVKD. The CDR3 extends over 13 amino acids. Trimming shortened V by 3 bases and J by 12 bases, and 15 bases separated the two germline ends. CDR3 protein: CAISDSLGLGQFF. In DNA form, the CDR3 reads TGTGCCATCAGTGACTCGTTAGGGCTTGGGCAGTTCTTC.

Turning to this clone: The junction departs from germline at one end; a sequencing error may be responsible. V is TRBV19 and J is TRBJ1-6; 9 nucleotides line up with TRBD1. CDR1 and CDR2 (germline): LNHDA, SQIVND (reference sequence). The CDR3 totals 18 residues. In nucleotides, the CDR3 is TGTGCCAGTCCCTTCCCGGCCACAGGGGGCTGGTATAGTTCACCCCTCCACTTT. Amino acid sequence: CASPFPATGGWYSSPLHF.

The genes are TRBV11-3 and TRBJ2-1; TRBD2 aligns across 14 bases. V shed 5 bases and J 10 bases; nucleotides not matched to a gene: 7. The CDR3 covers 15 residues. Germline V CDR1 and CDR2: SGHNT, YENEEA. CDR3 sequence reads: CASSPTSGGAVEQFF. CDR3 DNA: TGTGCCAGCAGCCCGACTAGCGGGGGGGCGGTCGAGCAGTTCTTC.

The chain employs TRBV6-1 and TRBJ2-7; weak D call: TRBD1 (5 bases). The ends were cut back, 4 bases at V and 0 bases at J, with 7 bases in the middle. This CDR3 spans 13 amino acids. CDR1 MNHNS and CDR2 SASEGT come from the germline V gene. CDR3 nucleotides: TGTGCCAGCAGTGGTCAGGGCTCCTACGAGCAGTACTTC. This translates into CASSGQGSYEQYF.

The chain is built from TRBV9 and TRBJ1-2, with TRBD1 as a possible D gene (5 bases). Trimming shortened V by 0 bases and J by 5 bases, and 8 bases separated the two germline ends. Per germline, CDR1 SGDLS and CDR2 YYNGEE. The length of the CDR3 is 13 residues. This chain's CDR3 is CASSVGKGYGYTF. The CDR3 coding sequence is TGTGCCAGCAGCGTAGGAAAGGGGTATGGCTACACCTTC.

This chain connects TRBV10-3 to TRBJ2-1; a weak D match, TRBD2 (6 bases). V was cut by 3 bases and J by 3 bases, with 9 bases left in between. This CDR3 comprises 14 residues. Germline CDR1 and CDR2: ENHRY and SYGVKD. This CDR3 reads CAISDSRGYNEQFF. CDR3 bases: TGTGCCATCAGTGATTCGCGGGGCTACAATGAGCAGTTCTTC.